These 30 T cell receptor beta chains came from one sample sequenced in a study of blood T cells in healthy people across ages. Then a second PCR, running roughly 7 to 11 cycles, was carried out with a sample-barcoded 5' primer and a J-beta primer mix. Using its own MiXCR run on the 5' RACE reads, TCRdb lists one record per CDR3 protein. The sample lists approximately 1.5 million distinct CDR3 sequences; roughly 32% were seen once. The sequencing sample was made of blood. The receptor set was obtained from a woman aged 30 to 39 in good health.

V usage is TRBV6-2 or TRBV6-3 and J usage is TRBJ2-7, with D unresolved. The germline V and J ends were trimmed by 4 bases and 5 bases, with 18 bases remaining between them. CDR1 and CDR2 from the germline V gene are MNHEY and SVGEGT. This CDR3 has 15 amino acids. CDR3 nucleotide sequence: TGTGCCAGCAGTTTTTGGAACAATCCTAGTCACGAGCAGTACTTC. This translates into CASSFWNNPSHEQYF.

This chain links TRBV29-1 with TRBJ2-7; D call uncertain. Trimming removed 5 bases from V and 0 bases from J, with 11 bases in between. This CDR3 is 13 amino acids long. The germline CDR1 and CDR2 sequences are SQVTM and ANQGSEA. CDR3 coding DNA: TGCAGCGTTCTCGACTCAAGCTCCTACGAGCAGTACTTC. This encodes CSVLDSSSYEQYF.

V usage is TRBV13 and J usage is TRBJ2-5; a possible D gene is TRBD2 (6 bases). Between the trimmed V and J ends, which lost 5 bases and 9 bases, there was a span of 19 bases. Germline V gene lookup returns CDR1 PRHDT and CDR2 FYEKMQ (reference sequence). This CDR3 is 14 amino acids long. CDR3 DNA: TGTGCCAGCAGCGGGGGACGGTCCTGGGAGGCCCAGTACTTC. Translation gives CASSGGRSWEAQYF. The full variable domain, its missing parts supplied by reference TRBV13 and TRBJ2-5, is AAGVIQSPRHLIKEKRETATLKCYPIPRHDTVYWYQQGPGQDPQFLISFYEKMQSDKGSIPDRFSAQQFSDYHSELNMSSLELGDSALYFCASSGGRSWEAQYFGPGTRLLVL.

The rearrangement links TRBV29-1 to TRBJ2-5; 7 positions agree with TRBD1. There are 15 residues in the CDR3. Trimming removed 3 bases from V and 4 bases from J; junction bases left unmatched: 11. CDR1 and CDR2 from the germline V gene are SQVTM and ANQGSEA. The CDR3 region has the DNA TGCAGCGTTGAGCTCCAGGGGGAAGCTGGAGAGACCCAGTACTTC. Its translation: CSVELQGEAGETQYF. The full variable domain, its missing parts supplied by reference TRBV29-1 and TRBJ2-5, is SAVISQKPSRDICQRGTSLTIQCQVDSQVTMMFWYRQQPGQSLTLIATANQGSEATYESGFVIDKFPISRPNLTFSTLTVSNMSPEDSSIYLCSVELQGEAGETQYFGPGTRLLVL.

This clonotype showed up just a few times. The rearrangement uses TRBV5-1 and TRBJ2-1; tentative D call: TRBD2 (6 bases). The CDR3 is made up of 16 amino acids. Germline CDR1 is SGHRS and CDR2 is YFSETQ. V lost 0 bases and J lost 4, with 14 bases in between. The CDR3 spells CASSLEAGRLYNEQFF. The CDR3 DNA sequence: TGCGCCAGCAGCTTGGAGGCGGGGAGGCTTTACAATGAGCAGTTCTTC. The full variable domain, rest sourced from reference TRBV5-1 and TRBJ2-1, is KAGVTQTPRYLIKTRGQQVTLSCSPISGHRSVSWYQQTPGQGLQFLFEYFSETQRNKGNFPGRFSGRQFSNSRSEMNVSTLELGDSALYLCASSLEAGRLYNEQFFGPGTRLTVL.

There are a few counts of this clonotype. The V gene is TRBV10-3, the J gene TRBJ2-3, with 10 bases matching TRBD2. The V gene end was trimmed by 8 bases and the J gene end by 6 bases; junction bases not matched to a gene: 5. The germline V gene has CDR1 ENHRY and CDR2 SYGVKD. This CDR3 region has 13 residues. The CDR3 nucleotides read TGTGCCATCCTAGCGGGGGTGGGGGATACGCAGTATTTT. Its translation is CAILAGVGDTQYF.

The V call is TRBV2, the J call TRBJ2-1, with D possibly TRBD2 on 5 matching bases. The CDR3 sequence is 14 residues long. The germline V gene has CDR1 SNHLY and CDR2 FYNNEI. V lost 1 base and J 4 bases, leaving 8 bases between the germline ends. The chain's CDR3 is CASSEDWRYNEQFF. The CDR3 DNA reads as TGTGCCAGCAGTGAAGATTGGAGGTACAATGAGCAGTTCTTC. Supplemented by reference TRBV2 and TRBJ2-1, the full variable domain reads EPEVTQTPSHQVTQMGQEVILRCVPISNHLYFYWYRQILGQKVEFLVSFYNNEISEKSEIFDDQFSVERPDGSNFTLKIRSTKLEDSAMYFCASSEDWRYNEQFFGPGTRLTVL.

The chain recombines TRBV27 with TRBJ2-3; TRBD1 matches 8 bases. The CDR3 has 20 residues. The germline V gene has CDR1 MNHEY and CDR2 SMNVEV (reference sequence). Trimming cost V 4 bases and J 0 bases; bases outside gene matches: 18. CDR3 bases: TGTGCCAGCAGTTATGGCCTAGGACAGGGCAACTCATCTAGCACAGATACGCAGTATTTT. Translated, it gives CASSYGLGQGNSSSTDTQYF.

The CDR3 region has the DNA TGTGCCAGCATTCCCCTCTGGACTAGCTTTACCGAAGAGACCCAGTACTTC. Encoded protein: CASIPLWTSFTEETQYF. The gene calls are TRBV2 and TRBJ2-5; 8 bases are shared with TRBD2. Trimming at V came to 7 bases and at J to 3 bases, leaving 16 bases not matched to a gene. CDR1 is SNHLY and CDR2 is FYNNEI in the germline V gene. The CDR3 consists of 17 residues.

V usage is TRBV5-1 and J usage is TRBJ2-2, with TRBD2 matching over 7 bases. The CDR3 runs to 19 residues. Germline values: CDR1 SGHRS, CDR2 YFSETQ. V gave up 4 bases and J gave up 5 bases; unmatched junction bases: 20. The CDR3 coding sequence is TGCGCCAGCAGCCTACCCGGAACTAGCGCAAGAAGGGGTACCGGGGAGCTGTTTTTT. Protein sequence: CASSLPGTSARRGTGELFF.

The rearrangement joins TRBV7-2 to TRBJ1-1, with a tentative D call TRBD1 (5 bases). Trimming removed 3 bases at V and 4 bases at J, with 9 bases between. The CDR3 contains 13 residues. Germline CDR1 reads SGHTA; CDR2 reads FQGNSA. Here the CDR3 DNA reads TGTACCAGCAGCTTCCCGGGGACCACTGAAGCTTTCTTT. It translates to CTSSFPGTTEAFF.

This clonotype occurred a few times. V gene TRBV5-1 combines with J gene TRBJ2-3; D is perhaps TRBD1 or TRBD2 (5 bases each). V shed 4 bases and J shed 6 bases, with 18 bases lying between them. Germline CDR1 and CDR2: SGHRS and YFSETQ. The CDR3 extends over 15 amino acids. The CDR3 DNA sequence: TGCGCCAGCAGCCCAATCGGGGCACCTCGGGATACGCAGTATTTT. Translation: CASSPIGAPRDTQYF.

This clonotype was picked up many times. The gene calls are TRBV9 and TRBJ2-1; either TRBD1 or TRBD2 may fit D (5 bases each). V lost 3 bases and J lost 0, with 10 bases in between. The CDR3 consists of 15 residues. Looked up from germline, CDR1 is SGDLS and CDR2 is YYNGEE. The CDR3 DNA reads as TGTGCCAGCAGCGCCGCAGGGAGCTCCTACAATGAGCAGTTCTTC. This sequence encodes CASSAAGSSYNEQFF.

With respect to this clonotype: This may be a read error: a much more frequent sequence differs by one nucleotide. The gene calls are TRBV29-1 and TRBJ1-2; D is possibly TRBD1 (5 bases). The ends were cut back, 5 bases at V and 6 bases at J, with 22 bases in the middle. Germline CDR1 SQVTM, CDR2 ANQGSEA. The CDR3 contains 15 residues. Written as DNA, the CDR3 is TGCAGCGTTCGGACACCAACTAGATTAAACCATGGCTACACCTTC. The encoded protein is CSVRTPTRLNHGYTF. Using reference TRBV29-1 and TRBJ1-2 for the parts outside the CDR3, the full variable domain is SAVISQKPSRDICQRGTSLTIQCQVDSQVTMMFWYRQQPGQSLTLIATANQGSEATYESGFVIDKFPISRPNLTFSTLTVSNMSPEDSSIYLCSVRTPTRLNHGYTFGSGTRLTVV.

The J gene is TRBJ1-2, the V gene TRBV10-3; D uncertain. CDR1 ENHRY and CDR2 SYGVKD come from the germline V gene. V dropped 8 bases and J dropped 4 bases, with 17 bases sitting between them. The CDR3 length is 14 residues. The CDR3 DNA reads TGTGCCATCGGTCCCACAGCCTCTAGCTATGGCTACACCTTC. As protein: CAIGPTASSYGYTF.

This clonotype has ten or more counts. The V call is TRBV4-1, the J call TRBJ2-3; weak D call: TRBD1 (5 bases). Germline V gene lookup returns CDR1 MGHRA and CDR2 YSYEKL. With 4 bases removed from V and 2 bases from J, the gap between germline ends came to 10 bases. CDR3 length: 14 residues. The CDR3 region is CASSRQGPTDTQYF. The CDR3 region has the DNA TGCGCCAGCAGCCGCCAGGGTCCCACAGATACGCAGTATTTT.

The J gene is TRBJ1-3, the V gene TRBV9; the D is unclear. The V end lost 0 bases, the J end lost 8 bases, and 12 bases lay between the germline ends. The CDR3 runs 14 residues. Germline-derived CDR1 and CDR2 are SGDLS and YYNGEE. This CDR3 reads CASSVDEGWDTIYF. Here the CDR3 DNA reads TGTGCCAGCAGCGTAGACGAAGGGTGGGACACCATATATTTT.

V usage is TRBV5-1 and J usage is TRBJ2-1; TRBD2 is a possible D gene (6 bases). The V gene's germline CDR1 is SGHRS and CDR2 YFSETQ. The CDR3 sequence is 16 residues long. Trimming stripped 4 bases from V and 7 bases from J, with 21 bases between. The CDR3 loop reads CASSGAGAGGGNEQFF. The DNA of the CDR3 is TGCGCCAGCAGCGGAGCGGGCGCGGGTGGGGGAAATGAGCAGTTCTTC.

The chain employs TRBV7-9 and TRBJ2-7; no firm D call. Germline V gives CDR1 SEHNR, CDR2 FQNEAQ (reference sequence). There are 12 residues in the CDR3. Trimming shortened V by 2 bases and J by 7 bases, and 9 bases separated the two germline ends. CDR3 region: CASSLMNGEQYF. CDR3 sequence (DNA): TGTGCCAGCAGCTTAATGAATGGAGAGCAGTACTTC.

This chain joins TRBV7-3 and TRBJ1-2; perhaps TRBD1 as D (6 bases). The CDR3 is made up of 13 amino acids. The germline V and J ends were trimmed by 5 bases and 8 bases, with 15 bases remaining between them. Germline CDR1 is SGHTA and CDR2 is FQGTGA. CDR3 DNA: TGTGCCAGCAGCGCGAACAGGGCCGCCGGCTACACCTTC. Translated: CASSANRAAGYTF.

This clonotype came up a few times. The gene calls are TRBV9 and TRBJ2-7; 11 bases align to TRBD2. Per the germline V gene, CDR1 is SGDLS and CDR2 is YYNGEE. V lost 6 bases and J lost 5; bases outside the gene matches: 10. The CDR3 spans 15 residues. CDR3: CASTYSGRAGDEQYF. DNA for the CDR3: TGTGCCAGCACCTATAGCGGGAGGGCCGGAGACGAGCAGTACTTC. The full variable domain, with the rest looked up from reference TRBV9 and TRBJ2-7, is DSGVTQTPKHLITATGQRVTLRCSPRSGDLSVYWYQQSLDQGLQFLIQYYNGEERAKGNILERFSAQQFPDLHSELNLSSLELGDSALYFCASTYSGRAGDEQYFGPGTRLTVT.

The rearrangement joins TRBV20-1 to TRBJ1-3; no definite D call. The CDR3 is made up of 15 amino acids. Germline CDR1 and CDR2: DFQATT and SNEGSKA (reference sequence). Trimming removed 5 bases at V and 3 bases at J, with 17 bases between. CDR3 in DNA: TGCAGTGCTTCGCCCGGTTCGTTAGGTGGAAACACCATATATTTT. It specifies CSASPGSLGGNTIYF.

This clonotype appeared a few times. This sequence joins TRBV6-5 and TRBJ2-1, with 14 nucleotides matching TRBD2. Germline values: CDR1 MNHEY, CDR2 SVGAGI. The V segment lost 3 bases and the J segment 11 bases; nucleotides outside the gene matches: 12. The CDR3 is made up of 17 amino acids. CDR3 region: CASSYPPLGTSGGKQFF. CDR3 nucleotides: TGTGCCAGCAGTTATCCGCCCCTCGGGACTAGCGGGGGAAAGCAGTTCTTC.

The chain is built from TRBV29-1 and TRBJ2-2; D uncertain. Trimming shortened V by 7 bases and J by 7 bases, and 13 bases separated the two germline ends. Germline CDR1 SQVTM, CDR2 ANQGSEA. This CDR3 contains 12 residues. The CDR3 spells CSAPNEVGELFF. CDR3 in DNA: TGCAGCGCCCCCAACGAAGTCGGGGAGCTGTTTTTT.

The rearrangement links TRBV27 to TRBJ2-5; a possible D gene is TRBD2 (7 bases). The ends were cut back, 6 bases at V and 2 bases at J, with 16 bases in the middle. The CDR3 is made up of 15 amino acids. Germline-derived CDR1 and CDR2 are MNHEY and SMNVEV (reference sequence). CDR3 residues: CASSRGGGLQETQYF. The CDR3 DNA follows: TGTGCCAGCAGCCGAGGGGGGGGCTTGCAAGAGACCCAGTACTTC.

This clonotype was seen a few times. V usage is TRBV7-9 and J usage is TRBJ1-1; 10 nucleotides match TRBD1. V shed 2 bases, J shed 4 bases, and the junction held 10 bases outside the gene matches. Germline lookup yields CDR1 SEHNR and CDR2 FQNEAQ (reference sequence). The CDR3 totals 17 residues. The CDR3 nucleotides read TGTGCCAGCAGCTTAACCCTCCGGGGACAGGGGATCACTGAAGCTTTCTTT. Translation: CASSLTLRGQGITEAFF.

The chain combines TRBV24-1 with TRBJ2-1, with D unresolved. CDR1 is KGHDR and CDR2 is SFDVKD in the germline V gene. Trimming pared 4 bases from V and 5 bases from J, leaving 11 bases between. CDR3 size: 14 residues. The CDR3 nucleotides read TGTGCCACCAGTGAGGTCAATCGCCACAATGAGCAGTTCTTC. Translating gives CATSEVNRHNEQFF.

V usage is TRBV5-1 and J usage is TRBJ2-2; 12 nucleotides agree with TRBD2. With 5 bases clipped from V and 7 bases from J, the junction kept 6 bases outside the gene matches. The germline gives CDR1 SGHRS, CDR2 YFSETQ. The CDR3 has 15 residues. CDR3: CASRRTSGTDGELFF. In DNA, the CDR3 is TGCGCCAGCAGGAGGACTAGCGGGACGGACGGGGAGCTGTTTTTT.

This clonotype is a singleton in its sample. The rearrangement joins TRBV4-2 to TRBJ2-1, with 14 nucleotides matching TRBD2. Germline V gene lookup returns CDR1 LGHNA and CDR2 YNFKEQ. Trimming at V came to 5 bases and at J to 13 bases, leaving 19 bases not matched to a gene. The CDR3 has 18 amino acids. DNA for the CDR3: TGTGCCAGCAGCGGGACAGGTAACGGGACTAGCGGGGGCCATGTACAGTTCTTC. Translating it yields CASSGTGNGTSGGHVQFF.

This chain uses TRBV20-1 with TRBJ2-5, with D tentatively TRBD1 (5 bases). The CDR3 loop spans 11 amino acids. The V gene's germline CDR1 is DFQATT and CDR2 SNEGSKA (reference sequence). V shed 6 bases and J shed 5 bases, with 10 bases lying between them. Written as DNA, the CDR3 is TGCAGTGCGGAAGGGGTCGAGACCCAGTACTTC. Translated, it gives CSAEGVETQYF.